The next 9 T cell receptor beta chains were all read from a single sample in a study of shared clonotypes between healthy human individuals. Using immunoSEQ multiplex PCR, the repertoire was profiled, and TCRdb retains in-frame clones only, with some absent. Here the sample spans about 1 million clones, approximately 72% being singletons. Sequenced sample: memory CD4+ T cells sorted from blood. The subset denotes: CD45RA-negative fraction. These receptors came from a man aged 18 to 30 in good health.

This clone was detected many times. Other DNA sequences from this sample encode an identical CDR3 as well. The V gene is TRBV7-9, the J gene TRBJ1-1, with a possible D match to TRBD1 (5 bases). CDR3 size: 14 residues. V dropped 5 bases and J dropped 1 base, with 11 bases sitting between them. Looked up from germline, CDR1 is SEHNR and CDR2 is FQNEAQ (reference sequence). CDR3 in DNA: TGTGCCAGCAGCCTCGGGACGGAGAACACTGAAGCTTTCTTT. It specifies CASSLGTENTEAFF.

The V and J genes are TRBV10-3 and TRBJ1-1; 10 bases align to TRBD1. The CDR3 has 15 residues. With 3 bases clipped from V and 4 bases from J, the junction kept 5 bases outside the gene matches. Germline CDR1 and CDR2: ENHRY and SYGVKD. DNA for the CDR3: TGTGCCATCAGTGATACTGGACAGGGGGGCACTGAAGCTTTCTTT. Protein sequence: CAISDTGQGGTEAFF.

The J gene is TRBJ1-2, the V gene TRBV6-5, with 8 bases matching TRBD1. CDR1 and CDR2 (germline): MNHEY, SVGAGI. This CDR3 has 15 residues. V gave up 8 bases and J gave up 3 bases; unmatched junction bases: 11. The CDR3 coding sequence is TGTGCCAGCCGGTCTATCAGACAGGGGTACTATGGCTACACCTTC. Encoded protein: CASRSIRQGYYGYTF.

The chain couples TRBV11-2 to TRBJ2-3; no definite D call. Germline loops: CDR1 SGHAT, CDR2 FQNNGV. Trimming cost V 1 base and J 4 bases, with 9 bases left between them. The CDR3 totals 14 residues. This chain's CDR3 is CASSLVNAADTQYF. As DNA, the CDR3 is TGTGCCAGCAGCTTAGTAAACGCAGCAGATACGCAGTATTTT. Together with reference TRBV11-2 and TRBJ2-3, the CDR3 gives the full variable domain: EAGVAQSPRYKIIEKRQSVAFWCNPISGHATLYWYQQILGQGPKLLIQFQNNGVVDDSQLPKDRFSAERLKGVDSTLKIQPAKLEDSAVYLCASSLVNAADTQYFGPGTRLTVL.

The V call is TRBV4-3, the J call TRBJ1-4; a possible D gene is TRBD1 (5 bases). Trimming took 4 bases from V and 0 from J, leaving 18 bases between them. Germline V gene sequence: CDR1 LGHNA, CDR2 YSLEER. This CDR3 spans 18 amino acids. CDR3 in DNA: TGCGCCAGCAGCCGCTCCTCCTTAGCGACAGCAACTAATGAAAAACTGTTTTTT. The encoded protein is CASSRSSLATATNEKLFF.

About this clone: The sample holds other DNA sequences that translate to the same CDR3. The CDR3 sequence: CASSPTGPSYEQYF. As DNA, the CDR3 is TGTGCCAGCAGCCCTACCGGTCCCTCCTACGAGCAGTACTTC. This chain joins TRBV11-2 and TRBJ2-7; D is undetermined. The CDR3 has 14 residues. Germline V gene data show CDR1 as SGHAT and CDR2 as FQNNGV. V dropped 5 bases and J dropped 0 bases, with 11 bases sitting between them.

The V gene is TRBV27, the J gene TRBJ2-1; TRBD2 is a possible D gene (6 bases). The CDR3 loop spans 16 amino acids. The germline V and J ends were trimmed by 7 bases and 0 bases, with 16 bases remaining between them. CDR1 is MNHEY and CDR2 is SMNVEV in the germline V gene (reference sequence). This CDR3 reads CASNPRHGSSYNEQFF. CDR3 nucleotides: TGTGCCAGCAACCCACGCCACGGGAGCTCCTACAATGAGCAGTTCTTC.

The rearrangement uses TRBV28 and TRBJ2-5; a possible D gene is TRBD2 (7 bases). The CDR3 sequence is 13 residues long. Looked up from germline, CDR1 is MDHEN and CDR2 is SYDVKM. V lost 5 bases to trimming and J lost 4 bases, with 11 bases between them. The CDR3 loop reads CASSPGGLETQYF. The CDR3 DNA is TGTGCCAGCAGTCCCGGGGGGCTAGAGACCCAGTACTTC.

The rearrangement links TRBV7-2 to TRBJ2-3; 9 positions agree with TRBD2. The CDR3 extends over 16 amino acids. Trimming removed 0 bases from V and 6 bases from J; junction bases left unmatched: 7. Germline V gives CDR1 SGHTA, CDR2 FQGNSA. The CDR3 is CASSLAWGGRADTQYF. CDR3 nucleotide sequence: TGTGCCAGCAGCTTAGCGTGGGGCGGGAGGGCCGATACGCAGTATTTT.